This TCR beta chain was sequenced in a study of T cells in Graves' hyperthyroidism and ophthalmopathy (dated by TCRdb to between 2018 and 2021). Study-level background: Peripheral blood samples were taken at the time of initial diagnosis, prior to any treatment. The roughly 91 discovery patients were randomly divided into training and test sets at a 7:3 ratio. According to the paper, TCR Vbeta CDR3 sequencing was carried out on over 130 peripheral blood samples, which came from 40 to 45 ophthalmopathy, fewer than 80 hyperthyroidism and about 17 progressor patients. In about 6 Graves' hyperthyroidism patients, the study also compared T-cell repertoires from thyroid tissue with T-cell repertoires from blood. TCR V-J signatures able to tell the groups apart were searched for in a discovery cohort of approximately 95 patients, of whom roughly 42 had Graves' ophthalmopathy and roughly 57 had stable Graves' hyperthyroidism. An independent validation cohort of under 20 hyperthyroidism patients and 17 patients who later progressed to ophthalmopathy tested prospective prediction of ophthalmopathy. After sampling, hyperthyroidism patients received methimazole starting at 30 mg daily, and ophthalmopathy patients received high-dose intravenous methylprednisolone. What the study reported, not specific to this receptor: Blood samples also contained most of the expanded thyroid clonotypes (frequency above 0.001), which suggests that blood repertoires may reflect thyroid immune responses. No statistical method was used to set the sample size in advance, and investigators knew the group allocation. In validation, the model predicted progression to ophthalmopathy with 55% to 71% sensitivity and roughly 72% specificity, a median of 6.5 months before onset. A model built on a 13 V-J signature distinguished ophthalmopathy from stable hyperthyroidism, reaching about 88% sensitivity and around 82% specificity in cross-validation and 80%/75% in testing.

Graves' hyperthyroidism was defined as stable when no progression to ophthalmopathy occurred over 18 months of follow-up. Hyperthyroidism patients were newly diagnosed, with disease duration under 2 months, and aged 18 to 65 years. Patients with uncontrolled infections, other autoimmune diseases, pregnancy or lactation were excluded. Diagnoses relied on clinical symptoms, serum thyroxine and TRAb, thyroid ultrasound and orbital computed tomography. PBMCs were isolated from about 9.2 ml of fresh peripheral blood by Ficoll-Paque density gradient centrifugation. Total RNA was extracted using Trizol reagent, and RNA quality was assessed on an Agilent 2100 Bioanalyzer. V and J are truncated by 3 bases and 6 bases respectively, leaving an intervening sequence of 17 bases. CDR1 and CDR2 were assigned from the germline V gene (reference sequence) as DFQATT and SNEGSKA. CDR3 length: 15 amino acids, cysteine to phenylalanine. Only the CDR3 DNA is retained, 45 bases long and in frame from the first base.

Notes on this clonotype: Its antigen is unknown. No quality values exist for individual bases; no much larger clone is one base distant.

The TCR beta CDR3 regions were amplified from RNA transcripts. The TCR CDR3 was subjected to a first round of RT-PCR using the HTBI primer set and the Qiagen OneStep RT-PCR kit. Libraries were constructed in a second round of multiplex PCR, after which size selection and purification were carried out. Libraries were sequenced paired-end with 100 bp reads on an Illumina HiSeq2000. Regarding the original processing steps: SOAPnuke was used to process the raw data, with reads discarded if the reads contained adapters or uncalled bases, had a mean Phred below 15, or lacked an exact constant-primer or identifier match. COPE v1.2.5 was used to merge the high-quality paired reads, and each unique nucleotide sequence was defined as a clonotype. MiTCR v1.1 was used to align clonotypes to the IMGT TRBV, TRBD and TRBJ reference segments. Analysis was restricted to V-J combinations with a frequency above 0.0001, which covered about 99% of repertoires. A TCS score was defined as the ratio between F50 (clonal expansion) and ExV (chaos), using BLOSUM62-based TCRdist between CDR3 peptides within each V-J. Welch's t-statistics and random forest reduced around 550 V-J features to roughly 13, which were used in a naive Bayes classifier (R e1071). TCRdb reprocessing: public reads trimmed at Q25 with fastp, clones called with MiXCR, in-frame beta chains kept. All rows with the same CDR3 protein become a single entry with the most common DNA and genes. TCRdb assigned the V and J calls; the authors' analysis was not used. Counted in this sample were some 510,000 distinct CDR3 sequences; 20% to 25% of them appeared once. The ten largest clones take up around 27% of the sample.

This receptor was obtained from a man younger than 35 with Graves' hyperthyroidism. The specimen sequenced was blood. The rearranged chain carries TRBV20-1 and TRBJ2-2; no D gene call is confident. At the DNA level, the sequence is TGCAGTGCTAGGTCAGGAAGGAACGAACCCGGGGAGCTGTTTTTT. This codes for CSARSGRNEPGELFF.